This TCR beta chain is drawn from a study of blood T cell repertoires in COVID-19. Study information: COVID-19 samples collected from the United States, Italy and Spain covered acute and convalescent phases. Nucleic acid was either cDNA or gDNA, and it came from T cells, B-cell-depleted T cells, or PBMCs.

The protocol was immunoSEQ multiplex PCR, while the TCRdb copy is restricted to in-frame clones and leaves out a portion. Of some 200,000 clones in the sample, approximately 90% were seen once. The V gene end was trimmed by 0 bases and the J gene end by 0 bases; junction bases not matched to a gene: 13. The V gene's germline CDR1 is LNHDA and CDR2 SQIVND (reference sequence). CDR3 length: 20 amino acids. Followed longitudinally, the Seattle patients had been enrolled during active infection. In its sample, this clone was seen many times. The clonotype comes from a man in his fifties with COVID-19, enrolled during active disease. The specimen sequenced was peripheral blood. This chain links TRBV19 with TRBJ1-3; 8 bases line up with TRBD1. The CDR3 region has the DNA TGTGCCAGTAGTATAGAGGGGACAGGACGGGCCGTTCGCTCTGGAAACACCATATATTTT. Amino acids: CASSIEGTGRAVRSGNTIYF.